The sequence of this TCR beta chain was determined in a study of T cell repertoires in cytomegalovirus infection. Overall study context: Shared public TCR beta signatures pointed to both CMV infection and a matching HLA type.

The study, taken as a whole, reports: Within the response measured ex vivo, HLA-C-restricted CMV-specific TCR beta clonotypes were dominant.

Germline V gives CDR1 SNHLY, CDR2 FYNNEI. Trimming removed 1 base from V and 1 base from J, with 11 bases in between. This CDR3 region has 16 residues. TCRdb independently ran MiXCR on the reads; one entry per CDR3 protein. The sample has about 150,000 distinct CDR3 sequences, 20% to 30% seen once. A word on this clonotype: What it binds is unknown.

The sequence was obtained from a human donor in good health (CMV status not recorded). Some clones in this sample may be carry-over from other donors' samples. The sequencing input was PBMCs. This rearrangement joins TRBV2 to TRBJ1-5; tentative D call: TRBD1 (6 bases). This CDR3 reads CASSEDGGLSNQPQHF. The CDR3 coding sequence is TGTGCCAGCAGTGAAGACGGGGGGCTAAGCAATCAGCCCCAGCATTTT.